This entry lists 3 T cell receptor beta chains sequenced from one sample in a study of blood T cell repertoires in COVID-19. The assay was immunoSEQ multiplex PCR, and TCRdb's table has in-frame clones only and misses some. The table lists about 140,000 clones, over 60% of them singletons. Sequencing input: peripheral blood. The source is a woman aged 45 to 65 with active or convalescent COVID-19.

This chain joins TRBV28 and TRBJ2-7, with a weak D call TRBD2 (7 bases). Germline assignment: CDR1 MDHEN and CDR2 SYDVKM. V lost 3 bases, J lost 7 bases, and 16 bases lay in between. The CDR3 loop spans 14 amino acids. The chain's CDR3 is CASSFTGAGREQYF. The CDR3 DNA follows: TGTGCCAGCAGTTTCACGGGGGCCGGGAGGGAGCAGTACTTC.

DNA for the CDR3: TGCGCCAGCAGCTTCCGGGACAGCCCTTACGAGCAGTACTTC. Residues: CASSFRDSPYEQYF. The V gene is TRBV5-1, the J gene TRBJ2-7, with TRBD1 matching over 7 bases. The germline CDR1 and CDR2 sequences are SGHRS and YFSETQ. This CDR3 has 14 residues. With V trimmed by 2 bases and J by 4 bases, 6 bases remained unmatched.

In this sample, this clone turned up a few times. This sequence joins TRBV6-5 and TRBJ1-4; tentative D call: TRBD1 (5 bases). Trimming cost V 5 bases and J 7 bases, with 14 bases left between them. The CDR3 extends over 14 amino acids. Germline loops: CDR1 MNHEY, CDR2 SVGAGI. CDR3 sequence (DNA): TGTGCCAGCAGTAACGCGGGACCTGGTGAAAAACTGTTTTTT. This gives the protein CASSNAGPGEKLFF.